Listed below are T cell receptor beta chains from one sample, sequenced in a study of blood T cell repertoires in COVID-19. Repertoires were generated with immunoSEQ multiplex PCR, while TCRdb's copy carries only in-frame clones and drops some. The sample has 150,000 to 200,000 clones, 80% to 95% seen once. Sequencing input: peripheral blood. The receptors here all came from a woman aged 50 to 65 with acute or convalescent COVID-19. Both conserved end residues are part of each CDR3. A D gene is named only where the DNA matches it firmly. For some rows the clone size is stated as once, few or many, or as a class when expanded; others skip it.

j_gene	d_gene	abundance	v_gene	CDR3nt	CDR3aa
TRBJ1-5	-	once	TRBV30	TGTGCCTGGAGTCCTCAGGGGAATCAGCCCCAGCATTTT	CAWSPQGNQPQHF
TRBJ1-2	TRBD1	-	TRBV13	TGTGCCAGCAGCGCAGGGACAGTGGGTTCTTATGGCTACACCTTC	CASSAGTVGSYGYTF
TRBJ1-2	TRBD1	-	TRBV19	TGTGCCAGTAGTATGGGACAGCACTATGGCTACACCTTC	CASSMGQHYGYTF
TRBJ2-3	-	-	TRBV14	TGTGCCAGCAGCCAAGAATCCCAGGGAGGTACGCAGTATTTT	CASSQESQGGTQYF
TRBJ1-1	-	-	TRBV7-2	TGTGCCAGCAGGCCAAGGGGTTTGCAGACTGAAGCTTTCTTT	CASRPRGLQTEAFF
TRBJ2-3	-	-	TRBV3-1/TRBV3-2	TGTGCCAGCAGCCAGCAGGACCTCGGGGCAGATACGCAGTATTTT	CASSQQDLGADTQYF
TRBJ2-3	-	-	TRBV4-1	TGCGCCAGCAGCCAAGTTCTTGGAGGAGAAGATACGCAGTATTTT	CASSQVLGGEDTQYF
TRBJ1-4	-	-	TRBV6-5	TGTGCCAGCATCCCCCTGGGGGGGAGCAATGAAAAACTGTTTTTT	CASIPLGGSNEKLFF
TRBJ1-3	-	-	TRBV11-2	TGTGCCAGCAGCCGCGGGATCGGAAACACCATATATTTT	CASSRGIGNTIYF
TRBJ1-5	-	-	TRBV30	TGTGCCTGGTCCGGGGAACTCAGTCAGCCCCAGCATTTT	CAWSGELSQPQHF
TRBJ2-7	TRBD1	-	TRBV20-1	TGCAGTGCTAGTAGGACAGGGTTTGAGCAGTACTTC	CSASRTGFEQYF
TRBJ1-2	-	-	TRBV6-5	TGTGCCAGCAGTCCCCCCCAGGCTCAGGGTGGCTACACCTTC	CASSPPQAQGGYTF
TRBJ1-3	TRBD1	-	TRBV2	TGTGCCAGCGAGAGAAACCGACAGGGGCTCTCTGGAAACACCATATATTTT	CASERNRQGLSGNTIYF
TRBJ2-6	-	-	TRBV27	TGTGCCAGCAGTCTTAGCTCTGGGGCCAACGTCCTGACTTTC	CASSLSSGANVLTF
TRBJ1-6	TRBD1	-	TRBV30	TGTGCCTGGAGTGGGACAGGGGGTGGACCCCTCCACTTT	CAWSGTGGGPLHF